This is a list of T cell receptor beta chains from one sample in a study of blood T cells in healthy people across ages. From the 5' RACE reads, TCRdb called clonotypes with MiXCR, one entry per CDR3 protein. The sample lists 600,000 or so distinct CDR3 sequences, approximately 30% occurring once. Material: blood. The receptors derive from an elderly woman in good health. Both conserved end residues are part of each CDR3. Fields, in order: CDR3 protein, CDR3 DNA, J gene, clone size, D gene, V gene, CDR3 length. A D gene is named only where the DNA matches it firmly. Where a row states a size, it is once, few, many or the class of an expanded clone; other rows omit it.

CDR3: CASSLRDRAKKKRFF; DNA: TGTGCCAGCAGTTTACGGGACAGGGCGAAGAAAAAACGGTTTTTT; J: TRBJ1-4; size: -; D: TRBD1; V: TRBV6-1; length: 15
CDR3: CASSYRQGMNTEAFF; DNA: TGTGCCAGCAGTTACAGGCAGGGGATGAACACTGAAGCTTTCTTT; J: TRBJ1-1; size: -; D: -; V: TRBV6-6; length: 15
CDR3: CASSSRTGVYEQYF; DNA: TGCGCCAGCAGCTCGAGGACAGGTGTCTACGAGCAGTACTTC; J: TRBJ2-7; size: many; D: TRBD1; V: TRBV5-1; length: 14
CDR3: CASSPAGQRSFTF; DNA: TGTGCCAGCAGCCCCGCGGGACAGAGGAGTTTCACCTTC; J: TRBJ1-2; size: many; D: TRBD1; V: TRBV27; length: 13
CDR3: CASSTTRQGRETQYF; DNA: TGTGCCAGCAGTACGACTCGACAGGGGCGAGAGACCCAGTACTTC; J: TRBJ2-5; size: many; D: TRBD1; V: TRBV2; length: 15
CDR3: CASSTLPGDNYGYTF; DNA: TGTGCCAGCAGCACTCTACCAGGGGATAACTATGGCTACACCTTC; J: TRBJ1-2; size: -; D: -; V: TRBV9; length: 15
CDR3: CASSLAVGQPQHF; DNA: TGTGCCAGCAGCTTAGCGGTTGGTCAGCCCCAGCATTTT; J: TRBJ1-5; size: many; D: -; V: TRBV7-8; length: 13
CDR3: CASRRTGGQETQYF; DNA: TGTGCCAGCAGAAGGACAGGGGGGCAAGAGACCCAGTACTTC; J: TRBJ2-5; size: many; D: TRBD1; V: TRBV5-5; length: 14
CDR3: CSASPGGRTYNEQFF; DNA: TGCAGTGCTAGTCCTGGCGGGAGGACCTACAATGAGCAGTTCTTC; J: TRBJ2-1; size: -; D: TRBD2; V: TRBV20-1; length: 15
CDR3: CASSVVSGQGPEAFF; DNA: TGTGCCAGCAGCGTAGTCTCGGGACAGGGTCCGGAAGCTTTCTTT; J: TRBJ1-1; size: few; D: TRBD1; V: TRBV9; length: 15
CDR3: CASSLSHITDTQYF; DNA: TGTGCCAGCAGCTTATCCCACATTACCGATACGCAGTATTTT; J: TRBJ2-3; size: many; D: -; V: TRBV7-3; length: 14
CDR3: CASSLQGSGGYTF; DNA: TGTGCCAGCAGTTTACAAGGGTCGGGAGGCTACACCTTC; J: TRBJ1-2; size: many; D: -; V: TRBV12-3/TRBV12-4; length: 13
CDR3: CATSRDFLGRSYEQYF; DNA: TGTGCCACCAGCAGAGATTTCCTTGGCAGGTCCTACGAGCAGTACTTC; J: TRBJ2-7; size: many; D: -; V: TRBV15; length: 16
CDR3: CASSRSSGSSYEQYF; DNA: TGCGCCAGCAGCAGATCTAGCGGGTCTTCCTACGAGCAGTACTTC; J: TRBJ2-7; size: -; D: TRBD2; V: TRBV5-1; length: 15
CDR3: CASSTGTGEQETQYF; DNA: TGTGCCAGCAGCACGGGGACAGGTGAACAAGAGACCCAGTACTTC; J: TRBJ2-5; size: -; D: TRBD1; V: TRBV7-9; length: 15
CDR3: CASSRRRDYNSPLHF; DNA: TGCGCCAGCAGCCGCCGCAGGGATTATAATTCACCCCTCCACTTT; J: TRBJ1-6; size: many; D: -; V: TRBV4-3; length: 15
CDR3: CATRLKGSSYNSPLHF; DNA: TGTGCCACCCGATTGAAGGGTAGCTCCTATAATTCACCCCTCCACTTT; J: TRBJ1-6; size: many; D: -; V: TRBV6-5; length: 16
CDR3: CATSDTPTNEQFF; DNA: TGTGCCACCAGTGACACCCCTACCAATGAGCAGTTCTTC; J: TRBJ2-1; size: many; D: -; V: TRBV24-1; length: 13
CDR3: CSARAPGWAYNEQFF; DNA: TGCAGTGCTAGAGCTCCGGGTTGGGCCTACAATGAGCAGTTCTTC; J: TRBJ2-1; size: many; D: -; V: TRBV20-1; length: 15
CDR3: CASSFRSGQGASKGYTF; DNA: TGTGCCAGCAGTTTTCGGTCCGGACAGGGGGCCTCGAAGGGCTACACCTTC; J: TRBJ1-2; size: many; D: TRBD1; V: TRBV6-6; length: 17
CDR3: CAMDRDFFGYTF; DNA: TGTGCGATGGACAGGGACTTCTTTGGCTACACCTTC; J: TRBJ1-2; size: -; D: TRBD1; V: TRBV30; length: 12
CDR3: CAISESGQSYNEQFF; DNA: TGTGCCATCAGTGAGTCGGGACAGAGCTACAATGAGCAGTTCTTC; J: TRBJ2-1; size: many; D: TRBD1; V: TRBV10-3; length: 15
CDR3: CASSLEGVPGNEQFF; DNA: TGCGCCAGCAGCTTGGAGGGGGTTCCTGGAAATGAGCAGTTCTTC; J: TRBJ2-1; size: many; D: -; V: TRBV5-1; length: 15
CDR3: CAATSPGEKSYEQYF; DNA: TGTGCCGCCACCTCCCCGGGGGAAAAATCCTACGAGCAGTACTTC; J: TRBJ2-7; size: many; D: -; V: TRBV6-2/TRBV6-3; length: 15
CDR3: CASSEDTIEYEQYF; DNA: TGTGCCAGCAGTGAAGACACCATAGAGTACGAGCAGTACTTC; J: TRBJ2-7; size: many; D: -; V: TRBV2; length: 14
CDR3: CSARDLRGLAKTIQYF; DNA: TGCAGTGCTAGAGATCTGCGGGGACTAGCCAAAACCATTCAGTACTTC; J: TRBJ2-4; size: -; D: TRBD2; V: TRBV20-1; length: 16
CDR3: CASSEWEGGAFF; DNA: TGTGCCAGCAGTGAATGGGAGGGGGGGGCTTTCTTT; J: TRBJ1-1; size: -; D: -; V: TRBV6-1; length: 12
CDR3: CASSPPRVGYTF; DNA: TGTGCCAGCAGCCCCCCCAGGGTTGGCTACACCTTC; J: TRBJ1-2; size: few; D: -; V: TRBV3-1; length: 12
CDR3: CASRPGAASYGYTF; DNA: TGTGCCAGCCGTCCGGGGGCAGCCTCATATGGCTACACCTTC; J: TRBJ1-2; size: many; D: -; V: TRBV12-3/TRBV12-4; length: 14
CDR3: CASSIQGYSYEQYF; DNA: TGCGCCAGCAGCATCCAGGGGTACTCCTACGAGCAGTACTTC; J: TRBJ2-7; size: many; D: -; V: TRBV5-1; length: 14
CDR3: CASSLSGWPLADIRLSSYEQYF; DNA: TGTGCCAGCAGTTTATCGGGATGGCCCTTGGCAGACATCCGCTTGAGCTCCTACGAGCAGTACTTC; J: TRBJ2-7; size: -; D: -; V: TRBV12-3/TRBV12-4; length: 22
CDR3: CAISESGRGTGELFF; DNA: TGTGCCATCAGTGAGTCGGGCAGGGGCACCGGGGAGCTGTTTTTT; J: TRBJ2-2; size: -; D: -; V: TRBV10-3; length: 15
CDR3: CASRGTVETQYF; DNA: TGTGCCAGCAGAGGGACAGTAGAGACCCAGTACTTC; J: TRBJ2-5; size: few; D: TRBD1; V: TRBV6-5; length: 12
CDR3: CASSLGTGPFGIQYF; DNA: TGTGCCAGCAGTTTAGGGACAGGGCCTTTTGGCATTCAGTACTTC; J: TRBJ2-4; size: once; D: TRBD1; V: TRBV6-5; length: 15
CDR3: CASRRGVTESNEQYF; DNA: TGTGCCAGCAGACGGGGGGTCACCGAGAGCAATGAGCAGTACTTC; J: TRBJ2-7; size: many; D: TRBD2; V: TRBV7-2; length: 15
CDR3: CASSIRDRENGEQFF; DNA: TGTGCCAGCAGCATCCGGGACAGGGAAAATGGTGAGCAGTTCTTC; J: TRBJ2-1; size: many; D: TRBD1; V: TRBV9; length: 15
CDR3: CASSRPGITEAFF; DNA: TGTGCCAGCAGCCGCCCAGGGATTACTGAAGCTTTCTTT; J: TRBJ1-1; size: few; D: -; V: TRBV3-1; length: 13
CDR3: CSARERLYEQFF; DNA: TGCAGTGCTAGAGAACGGCTGTATGAGCAGTTCTTC; J: TRBJ2-1; size: many; D: -; V: TRBV20-1; length: 12